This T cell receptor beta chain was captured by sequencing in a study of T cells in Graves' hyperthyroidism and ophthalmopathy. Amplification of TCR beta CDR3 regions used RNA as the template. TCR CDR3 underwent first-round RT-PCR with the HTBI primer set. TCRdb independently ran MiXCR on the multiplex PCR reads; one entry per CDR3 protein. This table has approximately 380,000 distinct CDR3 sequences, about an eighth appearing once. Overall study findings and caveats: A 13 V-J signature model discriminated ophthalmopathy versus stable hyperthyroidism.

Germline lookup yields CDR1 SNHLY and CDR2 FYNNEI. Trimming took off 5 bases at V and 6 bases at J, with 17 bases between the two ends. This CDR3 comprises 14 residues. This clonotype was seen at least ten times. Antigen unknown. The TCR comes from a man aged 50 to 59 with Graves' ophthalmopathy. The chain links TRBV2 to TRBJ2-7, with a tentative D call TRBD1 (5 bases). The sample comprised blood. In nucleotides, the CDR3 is TGTGCCAGCAGTATGACAGCACCCCTGGGCGAGCAGTACTTC. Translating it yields CASSMTAPLGEQYF.